The 10 T cell receptor beta chains below all came from one sample that was sequenced in a study of shared clonotypes between healthy human individuals. Some clones are missing from TCRdb's copy, which holds only in-frame ones; the method was immunoSEQ multiplex PCR. Here the sample spans more than 2,000,000 clones, around nine tenths being singletons. Sequencing was carried out using naive CD4+ T cells sorted from blood. Sample subset: CD45RA+ positively selected. The receptors were gathered from a man between 18 and 35 years old in good health.

This sequence joins TRBV5-1 and TRBJ2-3; TRBD1 or TRBD2 may be the D gene (5 bases each). The V end lost 0 bases, the J end lost 3 bases, and 14 bases lay between the germline ends. There are 16 residues in the CDR3. Germline assignment: CDR1 SGHRS and CDR2 YFSETQ. The CDR3 DNA reads TGCGCCAGCAGCTTGGCCCCCGGGAAGGGGACAGATACGCAGTATTTT. It yields the protein CASSLAPGKGTDTQYF.

The sample holds one count of this clone. The J gene is TRBJ2-3, the V gene TRBV4-3; the D is unclear. This CDR3 contains 14 residues. The germline V and J ends were trimmed by 2 bases and 4 bases, with 10 bases remaining between them. Germline V gives CDR1 LGHNA, CDR2 YSLEER. In nucleotides, the CDR3 is TGCGCCAGCAGCCAACCTTCCGCTGCAGATACGCAGTATTTT. This codes for CASSQPSAADTQYF.

The V call is TRBV7-8, the J call TRBJ2-7, with TRBD1 matching 7 bases. The CDR3 totals 16 residues. CDR1 is SGHVS and CDR2 is FQNEAQ in the germline V gene. V trimming: 0 bases; J trimming: 2 bases; junction bases outside the gene matches: 7. The CDR3 protein is CASSLASRGHAYEQYF. In DNA form, the CDR3 reads TGTGCCAGCAGCTTAGCATCTAGGGGGCACGCCTACGAGCAGTACTTC.

The chain combines TRBV11-2 with TRBJ2-3; TRBD1 is a possible D gene (5 bases). CDR1 SGHAT and CDR2 FQNNGV come from the germline V gene. V lost 2 bases, J lost 2 bases, and 8 bases lay in between. This CDR3 contains 14 residues. For the CDR3, the DNA is TGTGCCAGCAGCTTAACACAGGCCACAGATACGCAGTATTTT. It translates to CASSLTQATDTQYF.

V gene TRBV27 combines with J gene TRBJ1-2; 9 nucleotides line up with TRBD1. The CDR3 extends over 15 amino acids. Trimming took 4 bases from V and 5 from J; bases not matched to a gene: 8. The germline gives CDR1 MNHEY, CDR2 SMNVEV (reference sequence). The CDR3 loop reads CASSSATGGHYGYTF. In DNA form, the CDR3 reads TGTGCCAGCAGTTCCGCGACAGGGGGTCATTATGGCTACACCTTC.

V is TRBV6-1 and J is TRBJ1-3; D call uncertain. CDR1 is MNHNS and CDR2 is SASEGT in the germline V gene. Trimming removed 2 bases at V and 3 bases at J, with 11 bases between. The CDR3 totals 15 residues. The CDR3 spells CASSELGGGGNTIYF. DNA for the CDR3: TGTGCCAGCAGTGAATTGGGAGGCGGTGGAAACACCATATATTTT.

The chain recombines TRBV10-3 with TRBJ2-2; D may be TRBD2 (6 bases). Between the trimmed V and J ends, which lost 3 bases and 2 bases, there was a span of 22 bases. CDR1 and CDR2 (germline): ENHRY, SYGVKD. CDR3 size: 19 residues. CDR3 sequence: CAISEGVLAMGGNTGELFF. DNA of the CDR3: TGTGCCATCAGTGAAGGGGTTCTGGCGATGGGGGGAAACACCGGGGAGCTGTTTTTT.

As to this clone: The sample has other DNA sequences that encode this CDR3 too. V and J are TRBV28 and TRBJ1-5; D is ambiguous. Germline V CDR1 and CDR2: MDHEN, SYDVKM. Trimming stripped 2 bases from V and 0 bases from J, with 11 bases between. The CDR3 contains 16 residues. CDR3 region: CASSLTGGYSNQPQHF. The DNA of the CDR3 is TGTGCCAGCAGTTTAACGGGAGGGTATAGCAATCAGCCCCAGCATTTT.

V and J are TRBV5-5 and TRBJ1-3, with 9 bases matching TRBD1. The CDR3 spans 14 residues. Losses at the gene ends were 5 bases for V and 7 bases for J; bases not matched to a gene: 7. Germline-derived CDR1 and CDR2 are SGHKS and YYEKEE (reference sequence). The CDR3 sequence: CASRAGTGINTIYF. The CDR3 coding sequence is TGTGCCAGCAGGGCCGGGACAGGGATCAACACCATATATTTT.

The chain employs TRBV10-3 and TRBJ1-6, with D tentatively TRBD1 (5 bases). Per germline, CDR1 ENHRY and CDR2 SYGVKD. The CDR3 is 13 residues long. Trimming shortened V by 9 bases and J by 8 bases, and 14 bases separated the two germline ends. The CDR3 coding sequence is TGTGCCATTGGGGGGGGAGGGGATTCACCCCTCCACTTT. Translating it yields CAIGGGGDSPLHF.